Below, 28 T cell receptor beta chains from the same sample are listed, as sequenced in a study of Ad26.COV2.S vaccination and SARS-CoV-2 variants. Assay used: immunoSEQ multiplex PCR; TCRdb lists only in-frame clones, some missing. This table has more than 400,000 clones, 92% appearing once. Treatment defined: some 20 received Ad26.COV2.S at low or high dose, single or two shots; roughly five received placebo; per-sample allocation not given. The investigators took samples on day 63 after the first vaccine or placebo injection. This material consisted of peripheral blood, taken in a trial of Ad26.COV2.S vaccine versus placebo. The receptors originated from a person aged 18-65 years who received the Ad26.COV2.S COVID-19 vaccine or a placebo.

V is TRBV5-6 and J is TRBJ2-1; 15 bases fit TRBD2. With 5 bases clipped from V and 8 bases from J, the junction kept 2 bases outside the gene matches. In germline, CDR1 is SGHDT, CDR2 YYEEEE. The CDR3 contains 14 residues. The CDR3 DNA reads TGTGCCAGCAGTGGACTAGCGGGGGGGTATGAGCAGTTCTTC. As protein: CASSGLAGGYEQFF.

This clone came up a few times. The chain couples TRBV6-2 or TRBV6-3 to TRBJ2-7; D gene uncertain. V was pared by 5 bases and J by 2 bases, with 10 bases between. The CDR3 consists of 13 residues. Germline values: CDR1 MNHEY, CDR2 SVGEGT. The CDR3 nucleotides are TGTGCCAGCAGTCCCCGACGGCCCTACGAGCAGTACTTC. Its protein product is CASSPRRPYEQYF.

The genes are TRBV7-2 and TRBJ1-5; 7 nucleotides match TRBD1. In germline, CDR1 is SGHTA, CDR2 FQGNSA. J was trimmed by 4 bases and V by 2 bases; bases with no gene match: 5. This CDR3 is 15 amino acids long. The CDR3 loop reads CASSLIGGGNQPQHF. The CDR3 DNA follows: TGTGCCAGCAGCTTAATAGGGGGCGGGAATCAGCCCCAGCATTTT.

This clone was picked up one time. The gene calls are TRBV30 and TRBJ2-7, with D perhaps TRBD1 or TRBD2 (5 bases each). V was pared by 8 bases and J by 3 bases, with 14 bases between. The CDR3 has 12 amino acids. Germline assignment: CDR1 GTSNPN and CDR2 SVGIG (reference sequence). Here the CDR3 reads CALGDGNYEQYF. The CDR3 DNA is TGTGCCCTTGGGGACGGCAACTACGAGCAGTACTTC.

Only one count was recorded for this clone. The rearrangement links TRBV9 to TRBJ2-1; D gene ambiguous. The length of the CDR3 is 16 residues. Germline V CDR1 and CDR2: SGDLS, YYNGEE. Trimming removed 0 bases at V and 9 bases at J, with 19 bases between. Here the CDR3 reads CASSVAEGSNWGEQFF. Written as DNA, the CDR3 is TGTGCCAGCAGCGTAGCCGAAGGTTCCAACTGGGGTGAGCAGTTCTTC.

The chain combines TRBV28 with TRBJ1-2; TRBD1 might be the D (6 bases). V lost 2 bases and J 8 bases, leaving 15 bases between the germline ends. Germline CDR1 is MDHEN and CDR2 is SYDVKM. CDR3 size: 14 residues. CDR3 region: CASSLAGVAGGYTF. The CDR3 DNA reads as TGTGCCAGCAGTTTAGCAGGGGTGGCGGGCGGCTACACCTTC.

CDR3 protein: CATSLGTRTDTQYF. The CDR3 nucleotides read TGTGCCACCAGCCTCGGGACACGCACAGATACGCAGTATTTT. The chain employs TRBV15 and TRBJ2-3, with TRBD1 as a possible D gene (6 bases). This CDR3 has 14 residues. Trimming stripped 5 bases from V and 1 base from J, with 10 bases between. Germline-derived CDR1 and CDR2 are LNHNV and YYDKDF (reference sequence).

The chain combines TRBV10-1 with TRBJ2-2; possible D gene TRBD1, 7 bases. Deletions cut 5 bases from V and 6 bases from J, with 10 bases between. This CDR3 is built from 13 residues. The germline V gene encodes CDR1 WNHNN and CDR2 SYGVQD (reference sequence). CDR3 residues: CASSQGGPGELFF. DNA for the CDR3: TGCGCCAGCAGTCAGGGGGGTCCCGGGGAGCTGTTTTTT.

The chain recombines TRBV13 with TRBJ2-1; D possibly corresponds to TRBD1 (6 bases). Germline CDR1 is PRHDT and CDR2 is FYEKMQ (reference sequence). This CDR3 comprises 15 residues. The V gene lost 2 bases and the J gene lost 5 bases, with 13 bases spanning the gap. The CDR3 DNA is TGTGCCAGCAGCTTATTGTGGGGGCCCGACAATGAGCAGTTCTTC. This translates into CASSLLWGPDNEQFF. Complete variable domain (other parts from reference TRBV13 and TRBJ2-1): AAGVIQSPRHLIKEKRETATLKCYPIPRHDTVYWYQQGPGQDPQFLISFYEKMQSDKGSIPDRFSAQQFSDYHSELNMSSLELGDSALYFCASSLLWGPDNEQFFGPGTRLTVL.

This rearrangement joins TRBV12-5 to TRBJ2-2, with D possibly TRBD1 on 8 matching bases. This CDR3 spans 16 amino acids. Trimming removed 1 base at V and 4 bases at J, with 13 bases between. The V gene's germline CDR1 is LGHNT and CDR2 FRNRAP. The chain's CDR3 is CASGLGTGGVTGELFF. CDR3 nucleotides: TGTGCTAGTGGTTTGGGAACAGGGGGGGTCACCGGGGAGCTGTTTTTT.

This chain connects TRBV7-9 to TRBJ1-1, with D perhaps matching TRBD1 (5 bases). The CDR3 is 14 amino acids. Germline CDR1 is SEHNR and CDR2 is FQNEAQ (reference sequence). The V end lost 3 bases, the J end lost 5 bases, and 13 bases lay between the germline ends. CDR3 region: CASSFSQGGTEAFF. DNA of the CDR3: TGTGCCAGCAGCTTCAGTCAGGGAGGGACTGAAGCTTTCTTT.

As DNA, the CDR3 is TGTGCCAGCAGTTTCCAACACAATCAGCCCCAGCATTTT. It is translated as CASSFQHNQPQHF. The rearrangement uses TRBV6-5 and TRBJ1-5; no clear D. Germline CDR1 MNHEY, CDR2 SVGAGI. There are 13 residues in the CDR3. V gave up 4 bases and J gave up 3 bases, with 7 bases separating them.

The genes are TRBV5-5 and TRBJ1-2; tentative D call: TRBD1 (6 bases). Deletions cut 3 bases from V and 0 bases from J, with 12 bases between. The CDR3 is made up of 15 amino acids. Per the germline V gene, CDR1 is SGHKS and CDR2 is YYEKEE (reference sequence). The CDR3 DNA follows: TGTGCCAGCAGCTCCCCCGACAGGACTAACTATGGCTACACCTTC. Translating gives CASSSPDRTNYGYTF.

For the CDR3, the DNA is TGTGCCAGCAGCTTAGCCGGGGCACCTAATGAAAAACTGTTTTTT. This encodes CASSLAGAPNEKLFF. The chain recombines TRBV11-3 with TRBJ1-4; a weak D match, TRBD1 (5 bases). CDR3 length equals 15 residues. The V end lost 1 base, the J end lost 3 bases, and 9 bases lay between the germline ends. The germline V gene encodes CDR1 SGHNT and CDR2 YENEEA.

The chain uses TRBV10-2 and TRBJ2-7; 8 positions agree with TRBD1. The V segment lost 6 bases and the J segment 6 bases; nucleotides outside the gene matches: 7. Germline CDR1 reads WSHSY; CDR2 reads SAAADI. The CDR3 contains 13 residues. The CDR3 sequence: CASSGQGVAEQYF. CDR3 nucleotides: TGCGCCAGCAGCGGACAGGGTGTGGCCGAGCAGTACTTC.

This clone was seen a single time. The V and J genes are TRBV4-1 and TRBJ1-5; D is ambiguous. Trimming cost V 4 bases and J 9 bases, with 13 bases left between them. The CDR3 loop spans 13 amino acids. The germline V gene has CDR1 MGHRA and CDR2 YSYEKL. The CDR3 protein is CASSLGAGTPQHF. The CDR3 DNA sequence: TGCGCCAGCAGCCTGGGCGCGGGAACGCCCCAGCATTTT.

The rearrangement joins TRBV7-8 to TRBJ1-1; 7 nucleotides agree with TRBD1. The CDR3 contains 14 residues. Looked up from germline, CDR1 is SGHVS and CDR2 is FQNEAQ. V trimming: 7 bases; J trimming: 3 bases; junction bases outside the gene matches: 8. The CDR3, as DNA: TGTGCCAGCACCCTCCGGGACAGATACACTGAAGCTTTCTTT. Translation: CASTLRDRYTEAFF.

V is TRBV29-1 and J is TRBJ1-2, with a tentative D call TRBD1 (5 bases). This CDR3 is 12 amino acids long. Germline assignment: CDR1 SQVTM and CDR2 ANQGSEA. Trimming stripped 3 bases from V and 4 bases from J, with 9 bases between. CDR3 region: CSVDETAYGYTF. The CDR3 bases are TGCAGCGTTGACGAGACAGCCTATGGCTACACCTTC. Full variable domain (remainder filled in from reference TRBV29-1 and TRBJ1-2): SAVISQKPSRDICQRGTSLTIQCQVDSQVTMMFWYRQQPGQSLTLIATANQGSEATYESGFVIDKFPISRPNLTFSTLTVSNMSPEDSSIYLCSVDETAYGYTFGSGTRLTVV.

V usage is TRBV6-5 and J usage is TRBJ1-1; possible D gene TRBD1, 5 bases. Germline loops: CDR1 MNHEY, CDR2 SVGAGI. The CDR3 extends over 14 amino acids. Trimming left V 10 bases short and J 6 bases short, with 21 bases between. The CDR3 region is CATDTYPNWAEAFF. In DNA, the CDR3 is TGTGCCACGGACACCTACCCTAATTGGGCTGAAGCTTTCTTT.

The genes are TRBV19 and TRBJ2-7; 10 positions match TRBD2. V trimming: 3 bases; J trimming: 3 bases; junction bases outside the gene matches: 8. CDR3 size: 16 residues. The germline CDR1 and CDR2 sequences are LNHDA and SQIVND (reference sequence). The CDR3 sequence is CASSIGPSGGDYEQYF. The CDR3 DNA reads TGTGCCAGTAGTATTGGTCCGAGCGGGGGGGACTACGAGCAGTACTTC.

As to this clone: Other nucleotide sequences from this sample produce the same CDR3. The gene calls are TRBV3-1 (or the pseudogene TRBV3-2) and TRBJ2-5, with D unclear. The CDR3 contains 11 residues. V lost 4 bases and J 2 bases, leaving 2 bases between the germline ends. Germline assignment: CDR1 LGHDT and CDR2 YNNKEL (reference sequence). The CDR3 loop is CASSLQETQYF. The CDR3 nucleotides are TGTGCCAGCAGCCTACAAGAGACCCAGTACTTC.

The chain combines TRBV7-2 with TRBJ2-5, with D perhaps matching TRBD2 (5 bases). In germline, CDR1 is SGHTA, CDR2 FQGNSA. Trimming stripped 2 bases from V and 1 base from J, with 11 bases between. The CDR3 is 15 amino acids. The CDR3 region has the DNA TGTGCCAGCAGCTTATCAGGTCTAGCCCAAGAGACCCAGTACTTC. Protein sequence: CASSLSGLAQETQYF.

This sequence joins TRBV2 and TRBJ1-6; the D gene is possibly TRBD1 (6 bases). With 5 bases removed from V and 6 bases from J, the gap between germline ends came to 11 bases. Germline lookup yields CDR1 SNHLY and CDR2 FYNNEI. The CDR3 spans 14 residues. CDR3 residues: CASSLGQPNSPLHF. The CDR3, as DNA: TGTGCCAGCAGTTTAGGACAGCCTAATTCACCCCTCCACTTT.

This rearrangement joins TRBV3-1 (or the pseudogene TRBV3-2) to TRBJ1-5, with D possibly being TRBD1 (5 bases). The CDR3 is 13 residues long. With 0 bases removed from V and 6 bases from J, the gap between germline ends came to 6 bases. Germline loops: CDR1 LGHDT, CDR2 YNNKEL (reference sequence). For the CDR3, the DNA is TGTGCCAGCAGCCAAGATAGGGGTCAGCCCCAGCATTTT. It specifies CASSQDRGQPQHF.

This chain joins TRBV7-2 and TRBJ2-7, with D unclear. Deletions cut 4 bases from V and 4 bases from J, with 11 bases between. This CDR3 has 13 amino acids. CDR1 is SGHTA, CDR2 FQGNSA, per germline. Here the CDR3 reads CASSSGAVYEQYF. In DNA, the CDR3 is TGTGCCAGCAGCTCAGGTGCGGTTTACGAGCAGTACTTC.

V usage is TRBV5-5 and J usage is TRBJ2-1; D is possibly TRBD1 or TRBD2 (5 bases each). Germline V gene data show CDR1 as SGHKS and CDR2 as YYEKEE (reference sequence). With 2 bases removed from V and 13 bases from J, the gap between germline ends came to 16 bases. This CDR3 spans 13 amino acids. The chain's CDR3 is CASSFLGDGRQFF. The CDR3 region has the DNA TGTGCCAGCAGCTTCTTGGGGGATGGGAGACAGTTCTTC.

This clone was seen only a few times. J is TRBJ2-2 and V is TRBV7-6; 8 positions agree with TRBD1. Germline CDR1 reads SGHVS; CDR2 reads FNYEAQ. CDR3 length equals 15 residues. V shed 2 bases and J 6 bases; nucleotides not matched to a gene: 5. The CDR3 DNA follows: TGTGCCAGCAGCTTACCAGGGGGCGAATCCGGGGAGCTGTTTTTT. Protein product: CASSLPGGESGELFF. Full variable domain (rest looked up from reference TRBV7-6 and TRBJ2-2): GAGVSQSPRYKVTKRGQDVALRCDPISGHVSLYWYRQALGQGPEFLTYFNYEAQQDKSGLPNDRFSAERPEGSISTLTIQRTEQRDSAMYRCASSLPGGESGELFFGEGSRLTVL.

The chain uses TRBV5-5 and TRBJ2-1; no definite D call. The germline V gene has CDR1 SGHKS and CDR2 YYEKEE (reference sequence). The CDR3 is 15 amino acids. V was shortened by 4 bases and J by 4 bases, with 15 bases between the two germline ends. The CDR3 region is CASSVTVFSYNEQFF. Written as DNA, the CDR3 is TGTGCCAGCAGCGTAACGGTATTTTCTTACAATGAGCAGTTCTTC.